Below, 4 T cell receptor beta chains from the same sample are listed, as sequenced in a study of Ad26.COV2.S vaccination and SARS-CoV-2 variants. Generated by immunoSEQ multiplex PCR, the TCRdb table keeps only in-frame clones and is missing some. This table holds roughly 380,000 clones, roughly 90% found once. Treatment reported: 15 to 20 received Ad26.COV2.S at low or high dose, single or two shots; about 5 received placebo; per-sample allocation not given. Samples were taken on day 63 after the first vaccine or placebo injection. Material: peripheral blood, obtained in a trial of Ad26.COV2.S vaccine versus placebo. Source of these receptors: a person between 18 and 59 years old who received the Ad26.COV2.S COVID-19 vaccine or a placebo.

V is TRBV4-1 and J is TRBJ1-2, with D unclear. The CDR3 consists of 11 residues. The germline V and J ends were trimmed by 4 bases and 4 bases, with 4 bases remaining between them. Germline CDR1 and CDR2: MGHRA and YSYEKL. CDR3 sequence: CASSLGYGYTF. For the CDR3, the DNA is TGCGCCAGCAGCCTCGGCTATGGCTACACCTTC.

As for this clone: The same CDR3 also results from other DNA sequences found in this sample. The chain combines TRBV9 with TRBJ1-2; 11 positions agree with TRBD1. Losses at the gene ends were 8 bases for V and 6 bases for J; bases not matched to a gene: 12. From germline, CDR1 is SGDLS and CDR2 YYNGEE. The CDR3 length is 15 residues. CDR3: CASRRTGGYSDGYTF. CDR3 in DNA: TGTGCCAGTAGAAGGACAGGGGGCTATTCGGATGGCTACACCTTC.

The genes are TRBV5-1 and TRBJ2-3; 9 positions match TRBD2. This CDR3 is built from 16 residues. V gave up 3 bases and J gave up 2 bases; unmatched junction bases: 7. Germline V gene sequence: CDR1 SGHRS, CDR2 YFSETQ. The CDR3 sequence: CASSSPPSGDTDTQYF. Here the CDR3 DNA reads TGCGCCAGCAGCTCCCCCCCTAGCGGGGACACAGATACGCAGTATTTT.

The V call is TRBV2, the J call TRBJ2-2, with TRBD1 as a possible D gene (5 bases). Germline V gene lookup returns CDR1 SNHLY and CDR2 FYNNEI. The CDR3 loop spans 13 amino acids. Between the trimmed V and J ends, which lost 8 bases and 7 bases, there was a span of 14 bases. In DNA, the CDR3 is TGTGCCAGCGGGGCAGGGCGCAACGGGGAGCTGTTTTTT. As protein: CASGAGRNGELFF.